This is a list of T cell receptor beta chains from one sample in a study of T cell responses to AZD1222 COVID-19 vaccine. Using immunoSEQ multiplex PCR, the repertoire was profiled, and TCRdb retains in-frame clones only, with some absent. Counted here are more than 150,000 clones, approximately 90% occurring once; the ten biggest clones make up approximately 1.8%. Here the sequenced sample was peripheral blood, taken on day 0 of AZD1222 vaccination. Source of these receptors: an adult in good health. Both conserved end residues are part of each CDR3. Each record gives: V gene, clone size, D gene, J gene, CDR3 protein, CDR3 DNA. D genes are given only for firm matches. Clone size, where shown, is once, few, many, or a class for clones that have expanded.

TRBV7-2	.	.	TRBJ1-5	CASSLDGEQPQHF	TGTGCCAGCAGCTTAGACGGTGAGCAGCCCCAGCATTTT
TRBV29-1	once	TRBD2	TRBJ2-3	CSVEGTSEGTDTQYF	TGCAGCGTTGAGGGGACTAGCGAGGGCACAGATACGCAGTATTTT
TRBV6-2/TRBV6-3	.	TRBD1	TRBJ2-7	CASSLWTGGYEQYF	TGTGCCAGCAGCCTATGGACAGGGGGCTACGAGCAGTACTTC
TRBV5-1	.	.	TRBJ2-3	CASSLGDLSTDTQYF	TGCGCCAGCAGCTTGGGAGACCTTAGCACAGATACGCAGTATTTT
TRBV28	.	.	TRBJ1-2	CASSFLRLMYLFSYGYTF	TGTGCCAGCAGTTTTTTAAGGCTAATGTATCTCTTTTCTTATGGCTACACCTTC
TRBV24-1	.	.	TRBJ2-3	CATSDLTGLSTDTQYF	TGTGCCACCAGTGATTTAACCGGTCTAAGCACAGATACGCAGTATTTT
TRBV13	.	TRBD1	TRBJ1-1	CASSLRDRETEAFF	TGTGCCAGCAGCTTACGGGACAGGGAAACCGAAGCTTTCTTT
TRBV7-9	.	.	TRBJ1-1	CASSVTPGTGAEAFF	TGTGCCAGCAGCGTTACTCCTGGCACTGGCGCTGAAGCTTTCTTT
TRBV4-3	.	TRBD1	TRBJ2-3	CASSQDPGGEWGDTQYF	TGCGCCAGCAGCCAAGATCCAGGGGGAGAGTGGGGAGATACGCAGTATTTT
TRBV11-2	.	.	TRBJ2-5	CASRPIARGETQYF	TGTGCCAGCAGACCCATTGCTAGAGGAGAGACCCAGTACTTC
TRBV7-9	.	TRBD2	TRBJ2-5	CASSSRGGLEKTQYF	TGTGCCAGCAGCTCTCGGGGGGGACTAGAGAAGACCCAGTACTTC
TRBV25-1	.	.	TRBJ2-7	CASSVSRTVAYEQYF	TGTGCCAGCAGTGTATCGAGGACGGTAGCCTACGAGCAGTACTTC
TRBV6-5	.	.	TRBJ1-1	CASSYLNSRNTEAFF	TGTGCCAGCAGTTACCTTAATTCAAGGAACACTGAAGCTTTCTTT
TRBV5-8	.	TRBD1	TRBJ1-6	CASRGQGNSPLHF	TGTGCCAGCAGGGGACAGGGGAATTCACCCCTCCACTTT
TRBV12-3/TRBV12-4	.	.	TRBJ2-4	CASSKEAKNIQYF	TGTGCCAGCAGCAAGGAGGCCAAAAACATTCAGTACTTC
TRBV28	.	.	TRBJ1-5	CASSRRSGGTNQPQHF	TGTGCCAGCAGCCGCCGGTCGGGGGGGACCAATCAGCCCCAGCATTTT
TRBV29-1	.	.	TRBJ2-5	CSVLRETETQYF	TGCAGCGTACTTCGGGAAACAGAGACCCAGTACTTC
TRBV5-1	.	TRBD2	TRBJ2-7	CASSLLASGSIYEQYF	TGCGCCAGCTCCTTGCTGGCTAGCGGGAGTATCTACGAGCAGTACTTC
TRBV7-9	.	TRBD2	TRBJ2-7	CASSPGTSGGVGSYEQYF	TGTGCCAGCAGCCCTGGGACTAGCGGGGGGGTAGGCTCCTACGAGCAGTACTTC
TRBV4-1	.	TRBD2	TRBJ2-2	CASSQDTGGPGAGELFF	TGCGCCAGCAGCCAAGACACGGGAGGGCCTGGCGCCGGGGAGCTGTTTTTT
TRBV19	.	.	TRBJ2-1	CASSMGLTGRYNEQFF	TGTGCCAGTAGTATGGGTCTAACGGGACGTTACAATGAGCAGTTCTTC
TRBV7-9	.	.	TRBJ2-3	CASTVRGDTQYF	TGTGCCAGCACCGTCCGCGGAGATACGCAGTATTTT
TRBV3-1/TRBV3-2	.	TRBD2	TRBJ2-3	CASSQESGRFTDTQYF	TGTGCCAGCAGCCAAGAAAGCGGGAGGTTCACAGATACGCAGTATTTT
TRBV6-1	.	.	TRBJ1-2	CASSEAFGVDWSYTF	TGTGCCAGCAGTGAAGCTTTCGGGGTTGATTGGTCTTACACCTTC
TRBV19	.	TRBD2	TRBJ2-3	CASSIWGLATTDTQYF	TGTGCCAGTAGTATATGGGGACTAGCAACGACAGATACGCAGTATTTT
TRBV6-5	.	.	TRBJ1-6	CASSYSNSPLHF	TGTGCCAGCAGTTATTCCAATTCACCCCTCCACTTT
TRBV19	.	TRBD2	TRBJ2-1	CASSIGTSQWEQFF	TGTGCCAGTAGTATCGGGACTAGTCAGTGGGAGCAGTTCTTC
TRBV10-3	.	.	TRBJ2-1	CATVGGNGYNEQFF	TGTGCCACCGTAGGGGGGAATGGCTACAATGAGCAGTTCTTC
TRBV11-2	.	.	TRBJ2-2	CASSLRRNTGELFF	TGTGCCAGCAGCTTAAGGCGAAACACCGGGGAGCTGTTTTTT
TRBV6-4	.	.	TRBJ1-5	CASSETANQPQHF	TGTGCCAGCAGTGAGACAGCGAATCAGCCCCAGCATTTT
TRBV2	.	TRBD2	TRBJ2-7	CASSVDYEGTSVEIGSYEQYF	TGTGCCAGCAGTGTCGACTATGAGGGGACTAGCGTCGAGATAGGCTCCTACGAGCAGTACTTC
TRBV5-8	.	.	TRBJ1-4	CASRPVGRHEKLFF	TGTGCCAGCAGGCCCGTGGGCAGGCATGAAAAACTGTTTTTT
TRBV10-3	once	.	TRBJ1-2	CAISGMGEIGGYTF	TGTGCCATCAGTGGGATGGGGGAGATCGGCGGCTACACCTTC
TRBV7-2	.	TRBD2	TRBJ2-5	CASSPVGLAGDETQYF	TGTGCCAGCAGCCCCGTGGGACTAGCGGGAGACGAGACCCAGTACTTC
TRBV13	.	.	TRBJ2-5	CASSLTSPEETQYF	TGTGCCAGCAGCTTGACGTCTCCTGAGGAGACCCAGTACTTC